This TCR beta chain stems from a study of TIL therapy for anti-PD-1-resistant metastatic lung cancer (dated by TCRdb to about 2021). For context, the study as a whole: Tumors were collected before any PD-1/PD-L1 blockade, after which patients were given nivolumab, and patients who progressed were given lymphodepletion, an infusion of expanded TIL and IL-2. T cell receptor beta sequencing of tumor and peripheral blood was used to follow clonotypes across the tumor, the expanded TIL product and serial blood samples. The cohort was composed predominantly of lung adenocarcinoma, with a few EGFR-mutant and two ALK-rearranged tumors included, and half of patients were identified as current or former smokers. Across the cohort, whole-exome sequencing showed a median non-synonymous tumor mutation burden of around 1.4 mutations per megabase. Among the enrolled patients, the median age was around 56 years (range about 35-75), and the median tumor PD-L1 proportion score was more than 5.5%.

This clone was observed a single time. Which antigen it targets is not known. Base qualities are not at hand, and no much larger clone is one base apart. Explained via the paper, the time point label denotes: pre-treatment sample, taken before nivolumab and TIL therapy. Adults with stage 4 NSCLC were enrolled in a dual-center phase I trial from late 2017 to early 2020. The samples were drawn from an open-label, single-arm phase I trial testing tumor-infiltrating lymphocyte therapy combined with nivolumab in advanced non-small cell lung cancer. Mononuclear cells from blood collected in EDTA tubes were isolated on a Ficoll gradient and snap-frozen as pellets, and DNA was then extracted using a Qiagen mini-prep kit. Using bias-controlled multiplex PCR with the immunoSEQ v3 hsTCRB kit, the TCR beta CDR3 regions were amplified from genomic DNA. TCR libraries were sequenced on an Illumina NextSeq 500 to 1.5 million to 2 million read pairs for survey level or about 5-6.5 million for deep level. Per the source publication's procedure: Clonality was reported by immunoSEQ Analyzer software, which also assigned V, D and J genes and filtered out non-productive sequences. To compare repertoires between infused TIL and blood, productive Simpson clonality was used along with the Morisita overlap index of productive TRB rearrangements. The absolute count of a clonotype in blood was estimated by multiplying the lymphocyte count by the CD3+ fraction and by the productive frequency of the clone. TCRdb limited this immuneACCESS table to in-frame rearrangements with V and J called. A share of clones is missing; checked studies link under half to unresolved V genes, and the rest is unexplained. Clone size and V and J calls were adopted from that table, with D and trimming inferred from the DNA. The sample profile shows tens of thousands of clones; less than 85% of them were found once. Approximately 6% of the sample is taken by the ten largest.

From its cysteine to its phenylalanine, the CDR3 spans 15 amino acids. Only CDR3 DNA is held: 45 bases, read in frame from base 1. From the germline V gene, CDR1 is MGHRA and CDR2 is YSYEKL. A distance of 14 bases separates the germline ends of V and J, which lose 4 bases and 1 base respectively. Overall results and qualifications from the work: The cohort was highly selected, with more treatment-naive, never-smoker and oncogene-addicted patients than typical, limiting generalizability. The study protocol defined all tumor marker inferences as exploratory. The baseline peripheral repertoire was partially replaced by infused TIL clonotypes, which then decayed over months, and no apparent association between persistence and response was found.

The receptor's source is a person aged 25-85 years with non-small cell lung cancer. The sequenced sample was blood, obtained at baseline. The chain links TRBV4-1 with TRBJ2-7; the best D guess is TRBD2, with 6 bases matching. For the CDR3, the sequence is CASSPTGTRSYEQYF. The bases read TGCGCCAGCAGCCCAACGGGGACTCGATCCTACGAGCAGTACTTC.